Below, 10 T cell receptor beta chains from the same sample are listed, as sequenced in a study of regulatory T cells in long-lasting Graves disease. Time point indicated: newly diagnosed GD, antithyroid drugs for less than 3 months. Researchers made the TCR library from RNA that was extracted from PBMCs. Arm-PCR of CDR3 regions and iRepertoire HTBI primers were the basis on which TCR beta libraries were built. TCRdb fed the multiplex PCR reads into MiXCR, producing one record per CDR3 protein. The table lists about 540,000 distinct CDR3 sequences, approximately 13% of them singletons. The same specimen was also included in a second study, on T cells in Graves' hyperthyroidism and ophthalmopathy.

The material was peripheral blood mononuclear cells (PBMCs), obtained at new diagnosis, from a patient treated with antithyroid drugs. The source of these receptors is a man younger than 40 with Graves disease.

With regard to this clonotype: This may be a read error, as it is one base from a much larger clone. This chain uses TRBV12-3 or TRBV12-4 with TRBJ2-7; 9 positions match TRBD2. There are 18 residues in the CDR3. CDR3 bases: TGTGTCAGCAGCCCGCCTATACTTAGCGGGAGAGAGGTGTACGAGCAGTACTTC. Amino acids: CVSSPPILSGREVYEQYF.

CDR3 coding DNA: TGCAGTGCTAGAGCCGGGACAGGGTGGACAGATACGCAGTATTTT. This encodes CSARAGTGWTDTQYF. The chain couples TRBV20-1 to TRBJ2-3, with 9 positions matching TRBD1. J lost 3 bases, V lost 1 base, and 5 bases had no gene match. Germline assignment: CDR1 DFQATT and CDR2 SNEGSKA (reference sequence). This CDR3 spans 15 amino acids.

A note on this clonotype: One base separates it from a far larger clone, so it is likely a read error. This chain uses TRBV12-3 or TRBV12-4 with TRBJ2-1, with D possibly being TRBD1 (5 bases). CDR3 size: 13 residues. The CDR3 coding sequence is TGTGCCAGCAGTTTCTCCAGGGCCGAGACCCAGCACTTC. Protein: CASSFSRAETQHF.

This chain connects TRBV6-2 or TRBV6-3 to TRBJ2-1; TRBD2 aligns across 7 bases. Looked up from germline, CDR1 is MNHEY and CDR2 is SVGEGT. The CDR3 covers 15 residues. The V segment lost 2 bases and the J segment 6 bases; nucleotides outside the gene matches: 7. The CDR3 nucleotides read TGTGCCAGCAGTTACGGCGGGAGTCCTCTCAATGAGCAGTTCTTC. Encoded protein: CASSYGGSPLNEQFF.

The rearrangement uses TRBV6-2 or TRBV6-3 and TRBJ1-6; 7 bases are shared with TRBD1. Trimming cost V 5 bases and J 9 bases; bases outside gene matches: 4. Germline lookup yields CDR1 MNHEY and CDR2 SVGEGT. The CDR3 is 13 residues long. The CDR3: CASSGQVTSPLHF. CDR3 DNA sequence: TGTGCCAGCAGTGGACAGGTTACTTCACCCCTCCACTTT.

This clonotype was seen repeatedly, ten times or more. This sequence joins TRBV20-1 and TRBJ2-1, with 11 positions matching TRBD2. Germline CDR1 reads DFQATT; CDR2 reads SNEGSKA (reference sequence). The CDR3 runs 15 residues. V was clipped by 6 bases and J by 4 bases; unmatched bases: 8. For the CDR3, the DNA is TGCAGTGCCCCCCCCCCTAGCGGGGGGTACAATGAGCAGTTCTTC. Its translation: CSAPPPSGGYNEQFF.

This clonotype was found many times. The chain uses TRBV7-6 and TRBJ2-1; D unclear. Trimming stripped 5 bases from V and 6 bases from J, with 8 bases between. This CDR3 comprises 12 residues. Germline CDR1 is SGHVS and CDR2 is FNYEAQ. CDR3 in DNA: TGTGCCAGCAGCCAAGACTTCAATGAGCAGTTCTTC. It yields the protein CASSQDFNEQFF.

On this clonotype itself: Since a much larger clone is just one base distant, this may be a read error. The conserved phenylalanine or tryptophan is not found at the CDR3 terminus, so this likely reflects a read error. The V and J genes are TRBV28 and TRBJ1-6; no firm D call. Germline V gene sequence: CDR1 MDHEN, CDR2 SYDVKM. Trimming stripped 4 bases from V and 14 bases from J, with 18 bases between. This CDR3 region has 14 residues. CDR3 DNA sequence: TGTGCCAGCAGTTCAGGACCGGGTAGGGTGGCCCTCCACCTT. Its translation: CASSSGPGRVALHL.

The chain has TRBV10-3 and TRBJ1-5; D is unresolved. Germline lookup yields CDR1 ENHRY and CDR2 SYGVKD. The CDR3 contains 14 residues. The V gene lost 3 bases and the J gene lost 1 base, with 7 bases spanning the gap. The CDR3 is CAISERTSNQPQHF. The CDR3 DNA is TGTGCCATCAGTGAAAGAACGAGCAATCAGCCCCAGCATTTT.

This clonotype was found many times. This sequence joins TRBV7-8 and TRBJ2-7; tentative D call: TRBD2 (6 bases). Germline V lookup: CDR1 SGHVS, CDR2 FQNEAQ. This CDR3 region has 13 residues. Trimming took 7 bases from V and 2 from J, leaving 12 bases between them. CDR3 DNA sequence: TGTGCCAGCAATGTGGAGGGCACCTACGAGCAGTACTTC. It specifies CASNVEGTYEQYF.